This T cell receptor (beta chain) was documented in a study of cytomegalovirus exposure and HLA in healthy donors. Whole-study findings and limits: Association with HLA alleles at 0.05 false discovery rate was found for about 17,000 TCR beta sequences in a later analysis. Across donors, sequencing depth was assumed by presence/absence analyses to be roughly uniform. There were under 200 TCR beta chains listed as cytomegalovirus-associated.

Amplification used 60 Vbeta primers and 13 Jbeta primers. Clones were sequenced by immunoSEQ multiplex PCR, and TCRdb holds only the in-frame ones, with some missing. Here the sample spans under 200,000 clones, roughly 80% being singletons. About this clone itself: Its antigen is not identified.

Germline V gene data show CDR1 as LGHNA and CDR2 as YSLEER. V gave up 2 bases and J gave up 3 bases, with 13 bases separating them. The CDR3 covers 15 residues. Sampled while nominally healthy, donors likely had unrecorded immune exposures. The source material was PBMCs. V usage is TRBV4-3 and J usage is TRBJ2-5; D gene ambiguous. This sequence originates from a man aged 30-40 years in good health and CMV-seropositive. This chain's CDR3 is CASSQPVLNKETQYF. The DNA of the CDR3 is TGCGCCAGCAGCCAACCCGTCTTAAACAAAGAGACCCAGTACTTC.